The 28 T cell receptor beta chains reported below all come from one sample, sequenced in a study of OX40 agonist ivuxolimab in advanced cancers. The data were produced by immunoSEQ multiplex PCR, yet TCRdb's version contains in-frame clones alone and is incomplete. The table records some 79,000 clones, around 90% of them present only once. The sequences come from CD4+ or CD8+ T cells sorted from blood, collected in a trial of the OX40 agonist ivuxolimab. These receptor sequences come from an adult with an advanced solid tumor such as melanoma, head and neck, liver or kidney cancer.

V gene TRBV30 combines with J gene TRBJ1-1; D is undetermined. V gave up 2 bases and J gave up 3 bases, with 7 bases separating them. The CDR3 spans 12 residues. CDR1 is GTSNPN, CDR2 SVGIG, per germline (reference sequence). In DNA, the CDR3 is TGTGCCTGGAGTCCCAAGTACACTGAAGCTTTCTTT. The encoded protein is CAWSPKYTEAFF.

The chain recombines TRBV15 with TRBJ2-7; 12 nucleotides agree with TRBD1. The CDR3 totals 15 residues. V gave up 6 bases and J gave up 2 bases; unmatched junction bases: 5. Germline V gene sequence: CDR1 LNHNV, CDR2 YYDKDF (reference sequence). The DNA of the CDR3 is TGTGCCACCAGGAGGGGACAGGGGGCTACCTACGAGCAGTACTTC. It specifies CATRRGQGATYEQYF.

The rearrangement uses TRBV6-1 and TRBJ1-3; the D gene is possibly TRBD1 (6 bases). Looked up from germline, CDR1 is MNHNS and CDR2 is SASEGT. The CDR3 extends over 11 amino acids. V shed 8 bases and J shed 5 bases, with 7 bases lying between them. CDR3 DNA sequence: TGTGCCAGCGGGGACAGAAACACCATATATTTT. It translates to CASGDRNTIYF.

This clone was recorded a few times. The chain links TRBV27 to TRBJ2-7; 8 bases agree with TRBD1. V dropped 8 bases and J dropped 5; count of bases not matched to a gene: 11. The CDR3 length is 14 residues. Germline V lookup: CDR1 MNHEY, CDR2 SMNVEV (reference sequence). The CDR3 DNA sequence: TGTGCCAGCGGCCGGACAGGGACCGCGAACGAGCAGTACTTC. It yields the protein CASGRTGTANEQYF.

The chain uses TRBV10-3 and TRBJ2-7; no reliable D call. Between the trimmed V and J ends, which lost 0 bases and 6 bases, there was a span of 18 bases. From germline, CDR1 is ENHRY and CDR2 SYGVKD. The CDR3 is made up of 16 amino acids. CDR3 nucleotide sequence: TGTGCCATCAGTGAGTCGAATAGTCGTGGGTTTGGCGAGCAGTACTTC. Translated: CAISESNSRGFGEQYF.

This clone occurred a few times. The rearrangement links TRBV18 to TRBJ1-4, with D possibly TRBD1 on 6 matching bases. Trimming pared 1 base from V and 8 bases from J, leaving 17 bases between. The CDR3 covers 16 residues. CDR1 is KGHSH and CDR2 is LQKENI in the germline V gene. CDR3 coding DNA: TGTGCCAGCTCACCACGGGACACGGTGGGTTTGGAAAAACTGTTTTTT. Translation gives CASSPRDTVGLEKLFF. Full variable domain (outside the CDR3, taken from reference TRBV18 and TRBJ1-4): NAGVMQNPRHLVRRRGQEARLRCSPMKGHSHVYWYRQLPEEGLKFMVYLQKENIIDESGMPKERFSAEFPKEGPSILRIQQVVRGDSAAYFCASSPRDTVGLEKLFFGSGTQLSVL.

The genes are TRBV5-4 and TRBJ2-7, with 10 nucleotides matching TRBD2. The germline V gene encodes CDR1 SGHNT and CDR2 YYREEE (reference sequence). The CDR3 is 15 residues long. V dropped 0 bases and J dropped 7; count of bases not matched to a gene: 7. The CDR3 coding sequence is TGTGCCAGCAGCTTGGGGTCTAGCGGGAGTAGTGAGCAGTACTTC. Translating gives CASSLGSSGSSEQYF.

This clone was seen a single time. CDR3 region: CASSLLGQNQETQYF. The CDR3 DNA follows: TGTGCCAGCAGCTTATTGGGCCAGAATCAAGAGACCCAGTACTTC. This chain connects TRBV7-9 to TRBJ2-5, with no clear D. Per germline, CDR1 SEHNR and CDR2 FQNEAQ (reference sequence). The CDR3 extends over 15 amino acids. The V and J ends lost 2 bases and 2 bases respectively, with 12 bases between them.

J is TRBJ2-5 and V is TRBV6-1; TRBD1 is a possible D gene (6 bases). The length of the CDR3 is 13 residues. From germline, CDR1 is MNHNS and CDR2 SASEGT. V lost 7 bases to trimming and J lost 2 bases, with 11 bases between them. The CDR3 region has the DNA TGTGCCAGCAATTTACAGGGTCAAGAGACCCAGTACTTC. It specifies CASNLQGQETQYF.

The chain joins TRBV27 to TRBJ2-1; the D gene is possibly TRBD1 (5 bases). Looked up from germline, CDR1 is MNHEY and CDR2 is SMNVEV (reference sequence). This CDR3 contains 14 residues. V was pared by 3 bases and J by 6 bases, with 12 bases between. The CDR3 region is CASSLGQGSNEQFF. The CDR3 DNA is TGTGCCAGCAGTTTGGGTCAGGGATCCAATGAGCAGTTCTTC.

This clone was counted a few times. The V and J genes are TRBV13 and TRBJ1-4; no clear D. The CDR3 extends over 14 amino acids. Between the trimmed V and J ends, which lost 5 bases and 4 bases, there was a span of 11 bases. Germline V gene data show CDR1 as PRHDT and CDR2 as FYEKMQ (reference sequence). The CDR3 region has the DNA TGTGCCAGCAGCCTCCGGGGAAATAATGAAAAACTGTTTTTT. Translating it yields CASSLRGNNEKLFF.

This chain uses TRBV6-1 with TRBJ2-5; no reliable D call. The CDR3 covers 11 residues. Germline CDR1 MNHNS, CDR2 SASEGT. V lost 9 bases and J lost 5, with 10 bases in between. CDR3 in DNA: TGTGCCAGTGCTCCTCTGGAGACCCAGTACTTC. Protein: CASAPLETQYF.

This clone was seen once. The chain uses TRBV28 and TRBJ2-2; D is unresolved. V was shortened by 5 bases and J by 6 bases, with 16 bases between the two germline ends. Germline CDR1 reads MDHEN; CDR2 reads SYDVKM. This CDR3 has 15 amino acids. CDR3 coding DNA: TGTGCCAGCAGTCCTCCCGGTATCCTCGCCGGGGAGCTGTTTTTT. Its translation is CASSPPGILAGELFF.

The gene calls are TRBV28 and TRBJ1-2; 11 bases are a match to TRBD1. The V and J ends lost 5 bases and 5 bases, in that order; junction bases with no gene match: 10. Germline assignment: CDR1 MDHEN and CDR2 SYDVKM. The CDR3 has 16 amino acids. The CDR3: CASSAAPGQGVYGYTF. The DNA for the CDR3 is TGTGCCAGCAGTGCGGCCCCGGGACAGGGGGTTTATGGCTACACCTTC.

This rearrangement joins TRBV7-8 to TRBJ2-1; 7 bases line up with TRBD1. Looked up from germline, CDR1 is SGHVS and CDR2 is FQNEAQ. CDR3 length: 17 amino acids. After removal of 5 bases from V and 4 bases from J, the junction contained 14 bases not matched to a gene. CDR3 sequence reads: CASSAYNRGNWYNEQFF. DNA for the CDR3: TGTGCCAGCAGCGCCTACAACAGGGGAAATTGGTACAATGAGCAGTTCTTC.

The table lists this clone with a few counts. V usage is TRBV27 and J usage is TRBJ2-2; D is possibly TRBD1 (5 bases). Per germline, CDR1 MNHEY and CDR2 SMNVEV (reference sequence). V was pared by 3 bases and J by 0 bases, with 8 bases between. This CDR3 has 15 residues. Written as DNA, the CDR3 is TGTGCCAGCAGTTTGGGGCTAACGAACACCGGGGAGCTGTTTTTT. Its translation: CASSLGLTNTGELFF.

Written as DNA, the CDR3 is TGTGCCAGCAGCGTAGGCCAGGGAACTGAAGCTTTCTTT. This sequence encodes CASSVGQGTEAFF. The rearrangement joins TRBV7-9 to TRBJ1-1, with D possibly matching TRBD1 (5 bases). The CDR3 length is 13 residues. Germline CDR1 is SEHNR and CDR2 is FQNEAQ (reference sequence). Trimming stripped 5 bases from V and 5 bases from J, with 12 bases between.

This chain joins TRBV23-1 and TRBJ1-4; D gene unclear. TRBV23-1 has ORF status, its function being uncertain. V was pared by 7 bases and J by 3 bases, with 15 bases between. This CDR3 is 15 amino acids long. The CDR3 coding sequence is TGCGCCAGCACCCCCCCGGAGCGGCCTAATGAAAAACTGTTTTTT. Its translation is CASTPPERPNEKLFF.

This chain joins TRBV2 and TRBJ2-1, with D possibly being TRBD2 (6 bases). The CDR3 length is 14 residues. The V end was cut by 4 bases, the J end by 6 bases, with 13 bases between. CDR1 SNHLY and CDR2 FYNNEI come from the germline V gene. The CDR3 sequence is CASSVAGSGNEQFF. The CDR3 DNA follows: TGTGCCAGCAGTGTTGCGGGATCGGGCAATGAGCAGTTCTTC.

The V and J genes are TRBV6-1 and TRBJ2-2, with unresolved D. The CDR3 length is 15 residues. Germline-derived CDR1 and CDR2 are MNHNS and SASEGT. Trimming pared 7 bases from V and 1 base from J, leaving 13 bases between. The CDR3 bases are TGTGCCAGCAAGTGGGAACAGAGGAACACCGGGGAGCTGTTTTTT. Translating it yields CASKWEQRNTGELFF.

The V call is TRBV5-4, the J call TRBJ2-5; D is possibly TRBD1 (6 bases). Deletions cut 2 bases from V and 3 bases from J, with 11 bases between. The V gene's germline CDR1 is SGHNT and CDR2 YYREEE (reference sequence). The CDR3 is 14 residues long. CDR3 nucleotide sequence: TGTGCCAGCAGCTTTGACAGGTACGAAGAGACCCAGTACTTC. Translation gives CASSFDRYEETQYF. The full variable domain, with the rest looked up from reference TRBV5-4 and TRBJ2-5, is ETGVTQSPTHLIKTRGQQVTLRCSSQSGHNTVSWYQQALGQGPQFIFQYYREEENGRGNFPPRFSGLQFPNYSSELNVNALELDDSALYLCASSFDRYEETQYFGPGTRLLVL.

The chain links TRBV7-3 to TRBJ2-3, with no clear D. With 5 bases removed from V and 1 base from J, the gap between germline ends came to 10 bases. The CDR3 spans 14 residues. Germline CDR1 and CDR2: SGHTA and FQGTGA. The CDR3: CASSPSPGTDTQYF. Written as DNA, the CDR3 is TGTGCCAGCAGCCCTTCCCCGGGCACAGATACGCAGTATTTT.

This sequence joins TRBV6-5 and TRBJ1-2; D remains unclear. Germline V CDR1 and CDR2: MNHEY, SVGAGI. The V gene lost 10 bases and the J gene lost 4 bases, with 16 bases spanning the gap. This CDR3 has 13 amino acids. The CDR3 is CATTTESLYGYTF. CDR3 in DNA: TGTGCCACGACGACTGAATCGCTCTATGGCTACACCTTC.

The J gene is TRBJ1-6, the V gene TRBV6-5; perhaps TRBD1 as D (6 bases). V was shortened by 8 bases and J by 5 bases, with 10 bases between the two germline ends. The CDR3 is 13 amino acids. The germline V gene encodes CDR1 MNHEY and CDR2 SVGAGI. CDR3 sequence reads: CASGQRDNSPLHF. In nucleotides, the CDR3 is TGTGCCAGCGGACAGAGAGATAATTCACCCCTCCACTTT.

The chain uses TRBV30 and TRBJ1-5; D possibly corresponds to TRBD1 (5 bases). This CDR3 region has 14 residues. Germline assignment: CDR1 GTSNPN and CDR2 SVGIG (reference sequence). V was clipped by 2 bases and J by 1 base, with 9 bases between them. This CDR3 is CAWSPGTSNQPQHF. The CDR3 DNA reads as TGTGCCTGGAGTCCAGGGACGAGCAATCAGCCCCAGCATTTT. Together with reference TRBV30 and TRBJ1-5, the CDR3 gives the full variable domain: SQTIHQWPATLVQPVGSPLSLECTVEGTSNPNLYWYRQAAGRGLQLLFYSVGIGQISSEVPQNLSASRPQDRQFILSSKKLLLSDSGFYLCAWSPGTSNQPQHFGDGTRLSIL.

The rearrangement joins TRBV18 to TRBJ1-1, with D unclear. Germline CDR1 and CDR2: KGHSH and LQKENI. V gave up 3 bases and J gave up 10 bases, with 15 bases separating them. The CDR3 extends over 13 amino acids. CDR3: CASSPLSGTRAFF. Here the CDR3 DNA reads TGTGCCAGCTCACCCTTGTCCGGCACAAGAGCTTTCTTT. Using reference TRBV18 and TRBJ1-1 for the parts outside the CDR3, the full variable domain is NAGVMQNPRHLVRRRGQEARLRCSPMKGHSHVYWYRQLPEEGLKFMVYLQKENIIDESGMPKERFSAEFPKEGPSILRIQQVVRGDSAAYFCASSPLSGTRAFFGQGTRLTVV.

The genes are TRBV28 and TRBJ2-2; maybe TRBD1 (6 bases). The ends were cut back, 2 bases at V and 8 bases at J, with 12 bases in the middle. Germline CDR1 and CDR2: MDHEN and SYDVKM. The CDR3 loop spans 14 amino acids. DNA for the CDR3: TGTGCCAGCAGTTTACCCCAGGGGAAGGGGGAGCTGTTTTTT. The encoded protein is CASSLPQGKGELFF.

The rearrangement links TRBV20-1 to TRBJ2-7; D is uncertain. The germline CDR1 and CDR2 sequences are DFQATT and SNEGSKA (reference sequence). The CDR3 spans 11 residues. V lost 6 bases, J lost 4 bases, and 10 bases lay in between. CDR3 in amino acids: CSAANLYEQYF. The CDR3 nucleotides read TGCAGTGCCGCGAATTTGTACGAGCAGTACTTC.